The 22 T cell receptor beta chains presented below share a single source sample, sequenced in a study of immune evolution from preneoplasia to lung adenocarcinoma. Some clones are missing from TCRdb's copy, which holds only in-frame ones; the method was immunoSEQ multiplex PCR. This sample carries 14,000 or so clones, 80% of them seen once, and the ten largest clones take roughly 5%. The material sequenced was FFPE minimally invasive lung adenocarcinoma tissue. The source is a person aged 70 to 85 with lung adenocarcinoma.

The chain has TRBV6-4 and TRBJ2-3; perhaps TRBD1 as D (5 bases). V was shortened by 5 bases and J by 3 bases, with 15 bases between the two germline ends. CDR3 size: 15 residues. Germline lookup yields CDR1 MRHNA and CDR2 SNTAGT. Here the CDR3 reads CASSLEGARTDTQYF. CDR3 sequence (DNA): TGTGCCAGCAGTCTTGAAGGGGCAAGGACAGATACGCAGTATTTT.

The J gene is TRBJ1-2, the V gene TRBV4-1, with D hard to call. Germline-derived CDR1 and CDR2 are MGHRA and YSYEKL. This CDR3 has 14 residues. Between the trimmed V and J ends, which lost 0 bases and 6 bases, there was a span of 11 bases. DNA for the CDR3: TGCGCCAGCAGCCAAGATACGGGTTGGGATGGCTACACCTTC. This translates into CASSQDTGWDGYTF.

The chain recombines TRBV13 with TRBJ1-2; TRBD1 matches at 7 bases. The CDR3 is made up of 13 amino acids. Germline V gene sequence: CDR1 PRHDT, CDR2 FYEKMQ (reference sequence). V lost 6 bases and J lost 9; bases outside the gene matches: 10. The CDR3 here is CASRLDRESRYTF. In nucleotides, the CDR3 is TGTGCCAGCAGACTAGACAGGGAATCGCGCTACACCTTC.

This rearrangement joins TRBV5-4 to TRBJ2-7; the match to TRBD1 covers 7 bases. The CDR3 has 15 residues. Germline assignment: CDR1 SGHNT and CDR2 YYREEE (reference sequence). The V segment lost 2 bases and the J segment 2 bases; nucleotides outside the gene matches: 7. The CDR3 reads CASSLKDRPAYEQYF. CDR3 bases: TGTGCCAGCAGCTTAAAGGACAGGCCGGCCTACGAGCAGTACTTC.

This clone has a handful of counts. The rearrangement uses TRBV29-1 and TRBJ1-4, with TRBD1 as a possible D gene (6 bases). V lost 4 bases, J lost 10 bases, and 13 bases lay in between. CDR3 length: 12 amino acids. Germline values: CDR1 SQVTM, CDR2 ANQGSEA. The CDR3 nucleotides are TGCAGCGTTGCGGGGGCAGGAGGAAAACTGTTTTTT. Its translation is CSVAGAGGKLFF.

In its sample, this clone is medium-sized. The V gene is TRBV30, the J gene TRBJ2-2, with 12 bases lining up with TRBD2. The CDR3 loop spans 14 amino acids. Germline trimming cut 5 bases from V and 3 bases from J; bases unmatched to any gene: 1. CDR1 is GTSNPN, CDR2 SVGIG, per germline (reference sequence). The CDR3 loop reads CAWGTSGYTGELFF. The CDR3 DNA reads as TGTGCCTGGGGGACTAGCGGGTACACCGGGGAGCTGTTTTTT.

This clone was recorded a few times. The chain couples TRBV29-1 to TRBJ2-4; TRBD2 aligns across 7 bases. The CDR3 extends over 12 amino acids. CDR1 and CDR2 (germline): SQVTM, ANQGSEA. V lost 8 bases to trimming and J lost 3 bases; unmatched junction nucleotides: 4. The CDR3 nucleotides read TGCAGCCCTGGGGGGGGCAAAAACATTCAGTACTTC. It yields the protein CSPGGGKNIQYF.

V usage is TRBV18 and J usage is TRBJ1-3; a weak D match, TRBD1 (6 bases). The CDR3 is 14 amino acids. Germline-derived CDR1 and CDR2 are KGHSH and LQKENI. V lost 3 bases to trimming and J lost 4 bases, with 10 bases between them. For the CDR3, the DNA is TGTGCCAGCTCACCGCAGGGGAGCGGAAACACCATATATTTT. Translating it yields CASSPQGSGNTIYF.

For the CDR3, the DNA is TGTGCCAGCAGTCGAACAGGGAGCGGGGCCAACGTCCTGACTTTC. Protein: CASSRTGSGANVLTF. The chain joins TRBV7-8 to TRBJ2-6; D might be TRBD1 (6 bases). This CDR3 is built from 15 residues. V lost 6 bases and J lost 4, with 13 bases in between. Germline CDR1 SGHVS, CDR2 FQNEAQ.

The CDR3 sequence is CASSPLGAGGHGNYGYTF. The CDR3 bases are TGTGCCAGCTCACCACTCGGGGCAGGGGGCCACGGCAACTATGGCTACACCTTC. The chain links TRBV18 to TRBJ1-2; 8 bases are a match to TRBD1. Germline CDR1 is KGHSH and CDR2 is LQKENI. The CDR3 consists of 18 residues. Trimming cost V 1 base and J 2 bases; bases outside gene matches: 12.

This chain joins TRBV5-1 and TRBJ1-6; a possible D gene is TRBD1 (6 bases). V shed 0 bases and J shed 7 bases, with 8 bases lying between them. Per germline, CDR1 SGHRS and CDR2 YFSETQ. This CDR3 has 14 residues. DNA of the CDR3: TGCGCCAGCAGCTTGGCCCAGGGGAATTCACCCCTCCACTTT. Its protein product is CASSLAQGNSPLHF.

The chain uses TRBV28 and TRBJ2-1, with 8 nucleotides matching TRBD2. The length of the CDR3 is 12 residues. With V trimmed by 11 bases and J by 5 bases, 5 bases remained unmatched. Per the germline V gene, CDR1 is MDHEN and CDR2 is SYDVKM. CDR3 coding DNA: TGTGCCGTCGGGGGGGCCCACAATGAGCAGTTCTTC. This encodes CAVGGAHNEQFF.

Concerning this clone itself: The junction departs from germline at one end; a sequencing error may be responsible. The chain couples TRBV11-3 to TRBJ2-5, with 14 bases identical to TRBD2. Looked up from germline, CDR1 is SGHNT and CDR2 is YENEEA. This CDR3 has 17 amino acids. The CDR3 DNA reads TGTGCCAGCAGCTTAGGGGGACTAGCGGGAGTTGAGGAGATCCAGTACTTC. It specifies CASSLGGLAGVEEIQYF.

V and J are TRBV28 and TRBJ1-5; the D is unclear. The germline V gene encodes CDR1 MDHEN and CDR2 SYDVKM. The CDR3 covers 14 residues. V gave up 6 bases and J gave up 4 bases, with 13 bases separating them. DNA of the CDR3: TGTGCCAGCAGGCCGTGGGAGCTGAATCAGCCCCAGCATTTT. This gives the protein CASRPWELNQPQHF.

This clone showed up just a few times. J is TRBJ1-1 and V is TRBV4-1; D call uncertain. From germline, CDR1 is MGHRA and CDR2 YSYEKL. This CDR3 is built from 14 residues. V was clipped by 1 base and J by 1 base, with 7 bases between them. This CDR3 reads CASSQVNRNTEAFF. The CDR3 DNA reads TGCGCCAGCAGCCAAGTCAACAGGAACACTGAAGCTTTCTTT.

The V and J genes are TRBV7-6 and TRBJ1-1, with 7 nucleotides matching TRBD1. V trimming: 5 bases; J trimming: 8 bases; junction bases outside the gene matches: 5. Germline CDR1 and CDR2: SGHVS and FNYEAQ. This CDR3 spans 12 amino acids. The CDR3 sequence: CASSTLQGEAFF. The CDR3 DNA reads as TGTGCCAGCAGCACACTACAGGGGGAAGCTTTCTTT.

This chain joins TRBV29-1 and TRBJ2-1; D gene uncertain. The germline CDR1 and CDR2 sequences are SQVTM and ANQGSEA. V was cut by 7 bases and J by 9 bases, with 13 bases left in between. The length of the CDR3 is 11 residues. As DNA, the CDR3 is TGCAGCGCCAGAGACCTTGGTGAGCAGTTCTTC. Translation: CSARDLGEQFF.

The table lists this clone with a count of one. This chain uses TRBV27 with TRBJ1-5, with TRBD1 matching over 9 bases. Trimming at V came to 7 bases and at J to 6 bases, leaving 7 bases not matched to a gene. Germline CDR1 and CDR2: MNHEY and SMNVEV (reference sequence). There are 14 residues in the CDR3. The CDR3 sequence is CASTNTGGGQPQHF. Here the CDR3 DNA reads TGTGCCAGCACTAATACAGGGGGCGGTCAGCCCCAGCATTTT.

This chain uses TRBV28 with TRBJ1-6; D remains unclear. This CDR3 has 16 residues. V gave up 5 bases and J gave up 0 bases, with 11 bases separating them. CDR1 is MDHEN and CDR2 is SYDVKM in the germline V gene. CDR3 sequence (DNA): TGTGCCAGCAGTGGCCTAGGTGACTCCTATAATTCACCCCTCCACTTT. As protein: CASSGLGDSYNSPLHF.

Here the CDR3 DNA reads TGTGCCAGCAGCTTTAGCGGGGTCAATGAGCAGTTCTTC. Translated, it gives CASSFSGVNEQFF. The rearrangement joins TRBV7-3 to TRBJ2-1, with TRBD2 identical over 8 bases. This CDR3 contains 13 residues. CDR1 SGHTA and CDR2 FQGTGA come from the germline V gene. With V trimmed by 3 bases and J by 6 bases, 1 base remained unmatched. The variable domain in full, completed from reference TRBV7-3 and TRBJ2-1, reads GAGVSQTPSNKVTEKGKYVELRCDPISGHTALYWYRQSLGQGPEFLIYFQGTGAADDSGLPNDRFFAVRPEGSVSTLKIQRTERGDSAVYLCASSFSGVNEQFFGPGTRLTVL.

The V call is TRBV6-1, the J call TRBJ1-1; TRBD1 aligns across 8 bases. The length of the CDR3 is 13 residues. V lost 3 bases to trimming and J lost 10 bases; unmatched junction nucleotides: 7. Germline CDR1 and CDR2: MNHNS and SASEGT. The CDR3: CASSDGQGERAFF. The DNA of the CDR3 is TGTGCCAGCAGTGACGGACAGGGTGAGCGAGCTTTCTTT.

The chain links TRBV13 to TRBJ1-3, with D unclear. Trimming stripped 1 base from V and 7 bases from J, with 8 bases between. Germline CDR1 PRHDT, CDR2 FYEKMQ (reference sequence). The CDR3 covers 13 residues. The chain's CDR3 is CASSLDLRNTIYF. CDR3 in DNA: TGTGCCAGCAGCTTAGACCTGAGGAACACCATATATTTT.